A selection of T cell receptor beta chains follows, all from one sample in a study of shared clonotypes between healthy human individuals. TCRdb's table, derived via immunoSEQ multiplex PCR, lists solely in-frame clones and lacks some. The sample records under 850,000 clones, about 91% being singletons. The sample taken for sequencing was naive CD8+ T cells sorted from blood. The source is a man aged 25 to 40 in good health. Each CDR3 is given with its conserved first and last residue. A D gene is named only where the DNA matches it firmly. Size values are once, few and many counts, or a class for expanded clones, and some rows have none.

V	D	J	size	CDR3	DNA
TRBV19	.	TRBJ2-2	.	CASSMLGHYTGELFF	TGTGCCAGTAGTATGTTGGGCCATTACACCGGGGAGCTGTTTTTT
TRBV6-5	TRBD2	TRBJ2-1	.	CASSYNGRAIEQFF	TGTGCCAGCAGTTACAACGGGAGGGCGATTGAGCAGTTCTTC
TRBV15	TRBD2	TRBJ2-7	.	CATSRGLAGGNEQYF	TGTGCCACCAGCAGAGGGCTAGCGGGAGGTAACGAGCAGTACTTC
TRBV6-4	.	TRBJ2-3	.	CASSSLLAGDTDTQYF	TGTGCCAGCAGTTCCTTACTAGCCGGGGACACAGATACGCAGTATTTT
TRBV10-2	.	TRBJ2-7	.	CASSEGGEQYF	TGCGCCAGCAGTGAGGGAGGAGAGCAGTACTTC
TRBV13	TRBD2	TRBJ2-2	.	CASSMESAGGRTGELFF	TGTGCCAGCAGCATGGAGTCAGCGGGAGGTCGGACCGGGGAGCTGTTTTTT
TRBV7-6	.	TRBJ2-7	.	CASSLEWGDGDEQYF	TGTGCCAGCAGCTTAGAATGGGGTGATGGGGACGAGCAGTACTTC
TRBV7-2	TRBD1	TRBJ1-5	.	CASTRTGAKPQHF	TGTGCCAGCACCCGGACAGGGGCGAAGCCCCAGCATTTT
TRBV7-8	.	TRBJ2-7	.	CASGSSYEQYF	TGTGCCAGCGGGTCCTCGTACGAGCAGTACTTC
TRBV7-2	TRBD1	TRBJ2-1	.	CASSFMDRDNEQFF	TGTGCCAGCAGCTTCATGGACAGGGACAATGAGCAGTTCTTC
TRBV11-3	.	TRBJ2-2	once	CASSSPRGQPNTGELFF	TGTGCCAGCAGCTCCCCCAGGGGCCAACCGAACACCGGGGAGCTGTTTTTT
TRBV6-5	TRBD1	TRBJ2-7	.	CASSLGQEDEQYF	TGTGCCAGCAGCCTGGGACAGGAGGATGAGCAGTACTTC
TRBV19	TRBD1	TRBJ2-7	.	CASSVDRGPYEQYF	TGTGCCAGTAGTGTGGACAGGGGGCCCTACGAGCAGTACTTC
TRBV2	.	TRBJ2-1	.	CASSELGYEQFF	TGTGCCAGCAGTGAATTGGGGTATGAGCAGTTCTTC
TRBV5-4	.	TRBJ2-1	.	CASSLGLFNNEQFF	TGTGCCAGCAGCTTGGGACTTTTTAACAATGAGCAGTTCTTC
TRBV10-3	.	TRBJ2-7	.	CAISEGVAANYEQYF	TGTGCCATCAGTGAGGGGGTCGCGGCGAACTACGAGCAGTACTTC
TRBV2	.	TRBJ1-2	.	CASSGGRTGYTF	TGTGCCAGCAGCGGAGGACGTACTGGCTACACCTTC
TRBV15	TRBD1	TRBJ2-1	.	CATSRKTGADEQFF	TGTGCCACCAGCAGAAAAACAGGGGCGGATGAGCAGTTCTTC
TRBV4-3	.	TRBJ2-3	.	CASSQVQGTDTQYF	TGCGCCAGCAGCCAAGTCCAGGGCACAGATACGCAGTATTTT
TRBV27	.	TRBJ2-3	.	CASSLKLSTDTQYF	TGTGCCAGCAGTTTAAAGCTTTCCACAGATACGCAGTATTTT
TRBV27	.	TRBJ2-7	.	CATKFRELSYEQYF	TGTGCCACGAAATTCAGGGAACTCTCCTACGAGCAGTACTTC
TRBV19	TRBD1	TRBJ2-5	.	CASSWAGTGEETQYF	TGTGCCAGTAGTTGGGCCGGGACAGGAGAAGAGACCCAGTACTTC
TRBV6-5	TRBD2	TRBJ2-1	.	CASSYASGNHNEQFF	TGTGCCAGCAGTTACGCTAGCGGGAACCACAATGAGCAGTTCTTC
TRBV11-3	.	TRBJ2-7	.	CASILIWRVSGYEQYF	TGTGCCAGCATCCTGATTTGGAGGGTGTCTGGCTACGAGCAGTACTTC
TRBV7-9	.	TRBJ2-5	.	CASSLDWGPWETQYF	TGTGCCAGCAGCTTAGATTGGGGACCCTGGGAGACCCAGTACTTC
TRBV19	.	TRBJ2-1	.	CASSIGQNNEQFF	TGTGCCAGTAGTATAGGGCAGAACAATGAGCAGTTCTTC
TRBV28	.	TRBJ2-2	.	CASSLMWGSGAGELFF	TGTGCCAGCAGTTTAATGTGGGGGAGTGGTGCCGGGGAGCTGTTTTTT
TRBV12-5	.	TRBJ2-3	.	CASGLYGDTQYF	TGTGCTAGTGGTTTGTACGGGGATACGCAGTATTTT
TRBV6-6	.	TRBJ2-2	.	CASRSGQGGSGELFF	TGTGCCAGCAGGTCGGGTCAGGGAGGTTCCGGGGAGCTGTTTTTT
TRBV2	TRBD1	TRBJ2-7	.	CASVGQEQGYEQYF	TGTGCCAGCGTAGGACAGGAGCAGGGATACGAGCAGTACTTC
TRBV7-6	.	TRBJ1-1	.	CASSLTTLTEAFF	TGTGCCAGCAGCTTGACCACCTTGACTGAAGCTTTCTTT
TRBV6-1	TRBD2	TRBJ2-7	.	CAISLGGSYEQYF	TGTGCCATATCCTTGGGGGGGTCCTACGAGCAGTACTTC
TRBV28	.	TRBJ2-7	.	CASSQTGPPSEQYF	TGTGCCAGCAGTCAGACAGGCCCGCCGAGTGAGCAGTACTTC
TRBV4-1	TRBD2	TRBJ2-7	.	CASSHPGLAGAPHLQYF	TGCGCCAGCAGCCATCCGGGACTAGCGGGAGCTCCCCATTTGCAGTACTTC
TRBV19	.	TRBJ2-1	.	CASSLRYNEQFF	TGTGCCAGTAGTCTCCGGTACAATGAGCAGTTCTTC
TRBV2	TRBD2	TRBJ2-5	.	CASKAGGIQETQYF	TGTGCCAGCAAGGCGGGAGGGATCCAAGAGACCCAGTACTTC
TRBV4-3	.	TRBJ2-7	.	CASSQVHPGYEQYF	TGCGCCAGCAGCCAAGTCCACCCGGGCTACGAGCAGTACTTC
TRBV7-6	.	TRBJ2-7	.	CASSFLSGQGWDEQYF	TGTGCCAGCAGCTTTTTGAGCGGGCAGGGATGGGACGAGCAGTACTTC
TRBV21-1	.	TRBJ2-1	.	CASTPLRGRCEQFF	TGTGCCAGCACCCCCCTACGTGGGCGTTGCGAGCAGTTCTTC
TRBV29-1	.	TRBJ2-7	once	CSVVLAASPWEQYF	TGCAGCGTTGTTTTGGCGGCATCACCGTGGGAGCAGTACTTC
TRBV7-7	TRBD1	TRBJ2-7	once	CASSPSGQGNPYEQYF	TGTGCTAGCAGCCCCTCCGGACAGGGGAACCCATACGAGCAGTACTTC
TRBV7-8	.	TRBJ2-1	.	CASSSPVRVVGGGSHEQFF	TGTGCCAGCAGCTCCCCCGTCCGAGTTGTCGGAGGTGGATCGCATGAGCAGTTCTTC
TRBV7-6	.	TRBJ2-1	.	CASSFTHNYNEQFF	TGTGCCAGCAGCTTCACTCACAACTACAATGAGCAGTTCTTC